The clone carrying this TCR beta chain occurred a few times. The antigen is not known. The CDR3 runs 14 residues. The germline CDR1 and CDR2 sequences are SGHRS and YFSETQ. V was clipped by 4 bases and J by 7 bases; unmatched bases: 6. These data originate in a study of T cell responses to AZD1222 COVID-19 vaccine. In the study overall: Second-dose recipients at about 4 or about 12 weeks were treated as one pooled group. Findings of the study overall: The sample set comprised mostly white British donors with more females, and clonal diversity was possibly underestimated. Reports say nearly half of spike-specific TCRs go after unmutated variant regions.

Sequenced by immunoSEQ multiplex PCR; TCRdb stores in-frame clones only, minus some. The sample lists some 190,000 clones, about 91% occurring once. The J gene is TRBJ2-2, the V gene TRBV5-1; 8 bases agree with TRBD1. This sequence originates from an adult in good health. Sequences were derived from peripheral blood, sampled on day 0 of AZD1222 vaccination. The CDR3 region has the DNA TGCGCCAGCAGCGCGACAGGGGCGAACGGGGAGCTGTTTTTT. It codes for CASSATGANGELFF.